The sequence of this TCR beta chain was determined in a study of blood T cell repertoires in COVID-19. About the research overall: COVID-19 samples from acute and convalescent phases originated in the United States, Italy and Spain.

The CDR3 contains 16 residues. Original handling: Amplified reference gene primers provided the basis for estimating nucleated cell counts. This table comes from immunoSEQ multiplex PCR, and its TCRdb copy is limited to in-frame clones, with some not included. V, J and clone size derive from that table, while D and trimming were established from the DNA sequence. The data show fewer than 150,000 clones, roughly 87% seen once. This receptor was identified in a human donor in a cohort sampled during active COVID-19. The chain has TRBV21-1 and TRBJ2-5; the D call in the table, TRBD2, was not verified against the DNA. TRBV21-1 is classified as a pseudogene. Sequencing input: peripheral blood. The chain's CDR3 is CASSNTPAAGTETQYF. The CDR3 nucleotides read TGTGCCAGCAGCAACACCCCGGCGGCGGGGACAGAGACCCAGTACTTC.